What follows are 6 T cell receptor beta chains derived from one specimen sequenced in a study of cytomegalovirus exposure and HLA in healthy donors (dated by TCRdb to the late 2010s). The library was obtained by the immunoSEQ multiplex PCR assay. For the multiplex PCR, a mixture combining 60 forward primers for TCR Vbeta segments and 13 reverse primers for TCR Jbeta segments was used. The immuneACCESS repertoire file appears here via TCRdb, limited to in-frame rearrangements. These files lack a portion of the clones; in checked studies, under half of the deficit traces to unresolved V genes, and the cause of the others is not known. This sample lists a few hundred thousand clones; about four fifths were detected once. 2.9% of the sample rests with the top ten. Material: PBMCs. These receptors all stem from a man aged 30-40 years in good health and CMV-seronegative.

The V gene is TRBV10-2, the J gene TRBJ2-2; 11 bases map to TRBD2. Trimming at V came to 6 bases and at J to 3 bases, leaving 3 bases not matched to a gene. Germline CDR1 and CDR2: WSHSY and SAAADI. This CDR3 spans 15 amino acids. CDR3 region: CASRTSGGYTGELFF. The CDR3 nucleotides are TGCGCCAGCAGAACTAGCGGGGGTTACACCGGGGAGCTGTTTTTT.

This chain joins TRBV2 and TRBJ2-2; D perhaps matches TRBD2 (5 bases). CDR1 and CDR2 from the germline V gene are SNHLY and FYNNEI. This CDR3 has 13 amino acids. V gave up 7 bases and J gave up 2 bases, with 8 bases separating them. As DNA, the CDR3 is TGTGCCAGCACAGGAGGAAACACCGGGGAGCTGTTTTTT. Translated: CASTGGNTGELFF.

The rearrangement links TRBV6-5 to TRBJ2-3; TRBD1 matches 10 bases. The J segment lost 5 bases and the V segment lost 6 bases, leaving 2 bases of the junction unmatched. The CDR3 has 13 residues. Looked up from germline, CDR1 is MNHEY and CDR2 is SVGAGI. For the CDR3, the DNA is TGTGCCAGCAGAGGACAGGGGGTAGATACGCAGTATTTT. This encodes CASRGQGVDTQYF.

This chain joins TRBV10-3 and TRBJ1-1; tentative D call: TRBD1 (6 bases). CDR3 length: 13 residues. Germline-derived CDR1 and CDR2 are ENHRY and SYGVKD. V shed 8 bases and J shed 2 bases, with 12 bases lying between them. The CDR3 spells CAIGGAANTEAFF. The CDR3 DNA is TGTGCCATCGGGGGGGCAGCAAACACTGAAGCTTTCTTT.

The chain links TRBV9 to TRBJ2-3; 11 bases are shared with TRBD2. Germline CDR1 SGDLS, CDR2 YYNGEE. Trimming took 0 bases from V and 3 from J; bases not matched to a gene: 3. The CDR3 is made up of 16 amino acids. CDR3 region: CASSVVAGGLTDTQYF. The CDR3 DNA follows: TGTGCCAGCAGCGTAGTAGCGGGGGGGCTAACAGATACGCAGTATTTT. The complete variable domain, with remaining parts taken from reference TRBV9 and TRBJ2-3, reads DSGVTQTPKHLITATGQRVTLRCSPRSGDLSVYWYQQSLDQGLQFLIQYYNGEERAKGNILERFSAQQFPDLHSELNLSSLELGDSALYFCASSVVAGGLTDTQYFGPGTRLTVL.

The J gene is TRBJ2-1, the V gene TRBV11-2; TRBD2 aligns across 10 bases. Trimming cost V 0 bases and J 7 bases; bases outside gene matches: 3. CDR1 and CDR2 from the germline V gene are SGHAT and FQNNGV. This CDR3 spans 15 amino acids. The CDR3 reads CASSLEAGGGNEQFF. The CDR3 DNA sequence: TGTGCCAGCAGCTTAGAAGCGGGGGGGGGAAATGAGCAGTTCTTC.